This T cell receptor (beta chain) derives from a study of T cells in Graves' hyperthyroidism and ophthalmopathy (dated by TCRdb to between 2018 and 2021). Broadly, across the study: Peripheral blood samples were taken at initial diagnosis, before any treatment was given. Following sampling, methimazole starting at 30 mg daily was given to hyperthyroidism patients, and high-dose intravenous methylprednisolone was given to ophthalmopathy patients. The 90 to 100 discovery patients were randomly split 7:3 into training and test sets. Prospective prediction of ophthalmopathy was tested in an independent validation cohort consisting of fewer than 20 hyperthyroidism patients and about 17 patients who later progressed to ophthalmopathy. In more than 5 Graves' hyperthyroidism patients, the study also compared T-cell repertoires from thyroid tissue with T-cell repertoires from blood. The paper reports TCR Vbeta CDR3 sequencing of some 140 peripheral blood samples: around 45 ophthalmopathy, 70 to 85 hyperthyroidism and approximately 17 progressor patients. A discovery cohort of about a hundred patients, about 44 with Graves' ophthalmopathy and 55 to 60 with stable Graves' hyperthyroidism, was used to find distinguishing TCR V-J signatures.

Ophthalmopathy patients had moderately to severely active disease, with a Clinical Activity Score of 3 or more, a NOSPECS grade of 4 or more, and a disease duration of less than 3 months. The study excluded patients with uncontrolled infections, other autoimmune diseases, pregnancy or lactation. Clinical symptoms, serum thyroxine and TRAb, thyroid ultrasound, and orbital computed tomography formed the basis for the diagnoses. PBMCs were separated from 8 to 10 ml of fresh peripheral blood using Ficoll-Paque density gradient centrifugation. Total RNA was extracted with Trizol reagent, and quality was checked on an Agilent 2100 Bioanalyzer. The germline ends are 11 bases apart after V is trimmed by 3 bases and J by 3 bases. Sequences DFQATT (CDR1) and SNEGSKA (CDR2) are obtained from the germline V gene (reference sequence). The CDR3 runs 13 residues from the cysteine to the phenylalanine. The read is trimmed to its CDR3 DNA, 39 bases read in frame from base 1.

Here is what the overall study found, with its caveats: No statistical method was used to fix the sample size in advance, and group allocation was not hidden from the investigators. Blood samples also contained most of the expanded thyroid clonotypes (frequency above 0.001), which suggests that blood repertoires may reflect thyroid immune responses. Ophthalmopathy was separated from stable hyperthyroidism by a 13 V-J signature model, with approximately 86% sensitivity and roughly 81% specificity obtained in cross-validation and 80%/75% obtained in testing. In validation, the model predicted progression to ophthalmopathy with 55% to 71% sensitivity and approximately 74% specificity, a median of 6.5 months before onset.

TCR beta CDR3 regions were amplified from RNA transcripts. The first round of RT-PCR for the TCR CDR3 was performed with the HTBI primer set and the Qiagen OneStep RT-PCR kit. Libraries were constructed in a second round of multiplex PCR, after which size selection and purification were carried out. The libraries were sequenced on an Illumina HiSeq2000 using paired-end 100 bp reads. In the paper's pipeline: Raw data were processed with SOAPnuke, discarding reads with adapters, uncalled bases, mean Phred below 15, or no exact constant-primer or identifier match. COPE v1.2.5 was used to merge the high-quality paired reads, and each unique nucleotide sequence was defined as a clonotype. MiTCR v1.1 was used to align the clonotypes against IMGT TRBV, TRBD and TRBJ reference segments. The analysis included only V-J combinations with a frequency above 0.0001, which together covered roughly 99% of the repertoires. The TCS score was defined as the ratio of F50 (clonal expansion) to E x V (chaos), calculated using BLOSUM62-based TCRdist between CDR3 peptides within each V-J. Welch's t-statistics and random forest reduced 514 V-J features to around 14, which were used in a naive Bayes classifier (R e1071). In-frame beta chains were kept once TCRdb had trimmed the public reads at Q25 with fastp and called clones with MiXCR. Every entry covers one CDR3 protein and lists the most common genes and DNA from its rows. TCRdb, rather than the study authors, made the V and J calls. Across this sample there are over 400,000 distinct CDR3 sequences, with about 22% seen only once. The biggest ten clones account for 45% to 55% of the sample.

This clonotype was seen more than once but under ten times. No antigen is known for it. No qualities accompany the bases; no much larger clone lies one base away. The rearranged segments are TRBV20-1 and TRBJ1-2, and perhaps TRBD1 as D gene, on 6 matching bases. The clonotype comes from a woman in her 70s with Graves' ophthalmopathy. Sequenced: blood. The sequenced DNA: TGCAGTGCTAGGATTGGGGGGCACTATGGCTACACCTTC. Translated, this is CSARIGGHYGYTF.